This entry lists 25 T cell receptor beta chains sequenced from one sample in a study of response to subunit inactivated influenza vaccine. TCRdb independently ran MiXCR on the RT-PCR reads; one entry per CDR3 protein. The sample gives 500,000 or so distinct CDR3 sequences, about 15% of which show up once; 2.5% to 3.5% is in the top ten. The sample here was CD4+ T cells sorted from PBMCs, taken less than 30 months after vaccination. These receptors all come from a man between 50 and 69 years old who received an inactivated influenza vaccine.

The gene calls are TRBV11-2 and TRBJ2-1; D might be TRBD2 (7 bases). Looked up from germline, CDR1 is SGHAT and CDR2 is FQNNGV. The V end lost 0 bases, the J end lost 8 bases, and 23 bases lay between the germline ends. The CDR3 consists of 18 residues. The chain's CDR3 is CASSLEGVRGGGVHEQFF. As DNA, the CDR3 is TGTGCCAGCAGCTTAGAAGGAGTGAGGGGGGGAGGCGTCCATGAGCAGTTCTTC.

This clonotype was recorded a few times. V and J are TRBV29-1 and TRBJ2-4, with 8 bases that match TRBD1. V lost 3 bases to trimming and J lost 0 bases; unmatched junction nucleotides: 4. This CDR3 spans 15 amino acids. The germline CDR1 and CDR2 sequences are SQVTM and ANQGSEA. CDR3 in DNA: TGCAGCGTTGAGCAGGGGGCCACAGCCAAAAACATTCAGTACTTC. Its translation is CSVEQGATAKNIQYF.

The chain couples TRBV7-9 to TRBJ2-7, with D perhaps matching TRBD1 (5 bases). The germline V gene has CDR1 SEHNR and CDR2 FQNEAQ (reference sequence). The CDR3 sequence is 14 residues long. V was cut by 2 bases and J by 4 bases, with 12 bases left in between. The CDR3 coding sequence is TGTGCCAGCAGCTTAAGGCAGGGTTGGTACGAGCAGTACTTC. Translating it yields CASSLRQGWYEQYF.

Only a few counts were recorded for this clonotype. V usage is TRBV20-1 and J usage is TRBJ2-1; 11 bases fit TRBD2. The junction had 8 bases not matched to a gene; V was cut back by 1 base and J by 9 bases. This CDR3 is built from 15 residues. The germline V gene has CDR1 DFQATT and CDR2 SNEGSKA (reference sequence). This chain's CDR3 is CSARVGLAGGLEQFF. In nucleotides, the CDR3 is TGCAGTGCTAGAGTAGGCCTAGCGGGAGGACTTGAGCAGTTCTTC.

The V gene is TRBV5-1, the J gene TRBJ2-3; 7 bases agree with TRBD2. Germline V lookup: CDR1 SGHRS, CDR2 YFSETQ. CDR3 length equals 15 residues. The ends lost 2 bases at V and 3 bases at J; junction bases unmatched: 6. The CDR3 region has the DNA TGCGCCAGCAGCTTCCAGACGGGAGGTACAGATACGCAGTATTTT. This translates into CASSFQTGGTDTQYF.

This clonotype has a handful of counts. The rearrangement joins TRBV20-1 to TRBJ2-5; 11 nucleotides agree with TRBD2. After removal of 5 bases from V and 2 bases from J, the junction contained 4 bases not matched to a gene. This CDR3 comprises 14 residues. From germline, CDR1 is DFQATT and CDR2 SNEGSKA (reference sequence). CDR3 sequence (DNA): TGCAGTGCTTCGACTAGCGGGGATCAAGAGACCCAGTACTTC. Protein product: CSASTSGDQETQYF.

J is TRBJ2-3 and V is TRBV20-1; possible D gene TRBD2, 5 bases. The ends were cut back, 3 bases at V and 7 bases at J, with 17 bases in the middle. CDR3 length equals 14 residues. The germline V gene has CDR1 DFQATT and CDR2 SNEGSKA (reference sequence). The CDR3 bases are TGCAGTGCTAGTCGGGCTCCGACGGGAAATACGCAGTATTTT. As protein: CSASRAPTGNTQYF.

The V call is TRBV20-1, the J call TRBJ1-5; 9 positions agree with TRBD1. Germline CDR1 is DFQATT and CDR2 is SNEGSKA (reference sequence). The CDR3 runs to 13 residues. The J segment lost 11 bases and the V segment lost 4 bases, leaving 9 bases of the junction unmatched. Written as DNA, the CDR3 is TGCAGTGCTAACGACAGGGGGGGGCAGTCCCAGCATTTT. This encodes CSANDRGGQSQHF.

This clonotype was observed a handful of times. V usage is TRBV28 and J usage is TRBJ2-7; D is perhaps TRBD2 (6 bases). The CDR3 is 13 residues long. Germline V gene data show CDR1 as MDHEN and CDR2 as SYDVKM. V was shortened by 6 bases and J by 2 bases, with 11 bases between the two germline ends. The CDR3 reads CASRLTRTYEQYF. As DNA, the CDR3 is TGTGCCAGCAGGCTGACTAGAACCTACGAGCAGTACTTC.

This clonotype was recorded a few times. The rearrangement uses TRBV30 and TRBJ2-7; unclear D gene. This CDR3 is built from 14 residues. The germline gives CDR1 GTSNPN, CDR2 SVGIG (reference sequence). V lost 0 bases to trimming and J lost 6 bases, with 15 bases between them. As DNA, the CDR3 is TGTGCCTGGAGTGTACTTCTGCGAGTTGGCGAGCAGTACTTC. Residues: CAWSVLLRVGEQYF.

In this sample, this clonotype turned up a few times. In nucleotides, the CDR3 is TGTGCCAGCAGTCCACAGACAGGGAGGAACACTGAAGCTTTCTTT. Translating it yields CASSPQTGRNTEAFF. V usage is TRBV12-3 or TRBV12-4 and J usage is TRBJ1-1, with 7 bases fitting TRBD1. This CDR3 region has 15 residues. V gave up 5 bases and J gave up 1 base; unmatched junction bases: 7.

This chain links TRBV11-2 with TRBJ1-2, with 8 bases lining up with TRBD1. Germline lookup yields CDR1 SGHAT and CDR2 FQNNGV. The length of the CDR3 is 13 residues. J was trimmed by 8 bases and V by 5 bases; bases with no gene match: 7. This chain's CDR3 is CASSPGQARGYTF. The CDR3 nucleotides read TGTGCCAGCAGCCCGGGACAGGCGCGGGGCTACACCTTC.

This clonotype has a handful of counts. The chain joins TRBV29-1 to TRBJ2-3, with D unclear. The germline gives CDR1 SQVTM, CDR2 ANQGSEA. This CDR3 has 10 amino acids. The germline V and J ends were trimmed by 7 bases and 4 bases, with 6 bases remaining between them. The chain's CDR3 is CSATADTQYF. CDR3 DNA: TGCAGCGCCACGGCAGATACGCAGTATTTT.

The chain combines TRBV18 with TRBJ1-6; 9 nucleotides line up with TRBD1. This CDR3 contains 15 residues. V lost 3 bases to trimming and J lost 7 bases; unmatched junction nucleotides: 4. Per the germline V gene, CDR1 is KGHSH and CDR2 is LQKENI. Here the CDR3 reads CASSPTGGWNSPLHF. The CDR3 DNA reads TGTGCCAGCTCACCCACAGGGGGCTGGAATTCACCCCTCCACTTT.

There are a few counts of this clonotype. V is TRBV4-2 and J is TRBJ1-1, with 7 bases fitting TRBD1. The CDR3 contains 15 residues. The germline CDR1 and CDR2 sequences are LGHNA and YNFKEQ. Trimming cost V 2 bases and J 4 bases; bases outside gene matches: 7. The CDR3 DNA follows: TGTGCCAGCAGCCAACAAACGACAGGGACCACTGAAGCTTTCTTT. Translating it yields CASSQQTTGTTEAFF.

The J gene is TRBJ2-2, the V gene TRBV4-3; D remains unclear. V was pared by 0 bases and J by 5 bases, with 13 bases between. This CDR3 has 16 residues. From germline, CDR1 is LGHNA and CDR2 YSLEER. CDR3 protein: CASSQDLLVGTGELFF. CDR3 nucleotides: TGCGCCAGCAGCCAAGATCTCCTGGTTGGGACCGGGGAGCTGTTTTTT.

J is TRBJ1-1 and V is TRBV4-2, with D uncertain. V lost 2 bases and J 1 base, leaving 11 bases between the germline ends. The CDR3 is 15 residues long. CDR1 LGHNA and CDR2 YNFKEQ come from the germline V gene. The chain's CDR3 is CASSQIALENTEAFF. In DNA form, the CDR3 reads TGTGCCAGCAGCCAAATAGCCCTCGAGAACACTGAAGCTTTCTTT.

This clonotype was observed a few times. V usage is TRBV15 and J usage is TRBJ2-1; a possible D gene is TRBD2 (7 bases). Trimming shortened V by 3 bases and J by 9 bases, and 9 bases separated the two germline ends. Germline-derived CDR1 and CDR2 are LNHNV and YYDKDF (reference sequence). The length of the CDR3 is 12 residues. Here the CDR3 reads CATSRGGGEQFF. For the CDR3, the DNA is TGTGCCACCAGCAGGGGAGGGGGTGAGCAGTTCTTC.

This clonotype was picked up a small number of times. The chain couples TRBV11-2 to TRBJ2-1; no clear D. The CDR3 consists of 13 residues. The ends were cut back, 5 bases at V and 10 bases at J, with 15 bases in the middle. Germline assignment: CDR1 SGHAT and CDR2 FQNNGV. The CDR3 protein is CASSRRSHREQFF. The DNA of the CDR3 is TGTGCCAGCAGCCGCCGGTCCCATAGGGAGCAGTTCTTC.

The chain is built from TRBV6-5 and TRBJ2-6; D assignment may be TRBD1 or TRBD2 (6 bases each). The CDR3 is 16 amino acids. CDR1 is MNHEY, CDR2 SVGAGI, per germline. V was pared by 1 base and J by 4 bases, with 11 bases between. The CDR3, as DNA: TGTGCCAGCAGTTACTGGGGGGCGAGCGGGGCCAACGTCCTGACTTTC. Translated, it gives CASSYWGASGANVLTF.

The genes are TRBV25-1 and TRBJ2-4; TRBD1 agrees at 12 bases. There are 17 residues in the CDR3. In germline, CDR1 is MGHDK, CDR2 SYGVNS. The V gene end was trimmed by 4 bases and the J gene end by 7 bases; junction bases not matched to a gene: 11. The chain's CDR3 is CASSGLGGTGGWNIQYF. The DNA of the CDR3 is TGTGCCAGCAGTGGCTTGGGAGGGACAGGGGGCTGGAACATTCAGTACTTC.

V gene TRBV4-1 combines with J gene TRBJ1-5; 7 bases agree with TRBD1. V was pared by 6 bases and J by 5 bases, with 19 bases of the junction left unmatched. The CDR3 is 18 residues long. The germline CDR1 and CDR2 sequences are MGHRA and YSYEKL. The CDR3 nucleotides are TGCGCCAGCAGTAGACAGGCTGGGTTTAGGGGGCAGGATCAGCCCCAGCATTTT. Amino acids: CASSRQAGFRGQDQPQHF.

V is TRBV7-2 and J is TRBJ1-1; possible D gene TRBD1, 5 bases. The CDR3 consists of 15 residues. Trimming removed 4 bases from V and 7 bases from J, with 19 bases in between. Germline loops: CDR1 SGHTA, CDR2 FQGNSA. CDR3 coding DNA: TGTGCCAGCAGCTCCCGACAGTACCGGATGATTGAAGCTTTCTTT. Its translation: CASSSRQYRMIEAFF.

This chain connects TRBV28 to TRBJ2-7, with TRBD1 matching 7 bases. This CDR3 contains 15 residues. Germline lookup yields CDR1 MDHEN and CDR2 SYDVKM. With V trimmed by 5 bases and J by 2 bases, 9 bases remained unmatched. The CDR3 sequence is CASSTTGPDTYEQYF. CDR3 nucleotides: TGTGCCAGCAGTACGACAGGGCCGGATACCTACGAGCAGTACTTC. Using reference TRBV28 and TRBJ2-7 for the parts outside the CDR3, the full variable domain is DVKVTQSSRYLVKRTGEKVFLECVQDMDHENMFWYRQDPGLGLRLIYFSYDVKMKEKGDIPEGYSVSREKKERFSLILESASTNQTSMYLCASSTTGPDTYEQYFGPGTRLTVT.

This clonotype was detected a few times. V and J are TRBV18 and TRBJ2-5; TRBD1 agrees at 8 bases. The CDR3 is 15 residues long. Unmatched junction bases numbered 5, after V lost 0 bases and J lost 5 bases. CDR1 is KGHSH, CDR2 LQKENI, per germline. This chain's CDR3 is CASSPPNRGSETQYF. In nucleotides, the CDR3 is TGTGCCAGCTCACCACCGAACAGGGGGTCTGAGACCCAGTACTTC. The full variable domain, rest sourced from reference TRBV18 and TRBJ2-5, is NAGVMQNPRHLVRRRGQEARLRCSPMKGHSHVYWYRQLPEEGLKFMVYLQKENIIDESGMPKERFSAEFPKEGPSILRIQQVVRGDSAAYFCASSPPNRGSETQYFGPGTRLLVL.